The 26 T cell receptor beta chains in this list originate from one sample, sequenced in a study of shared clonotypes between healthy human individuals. Profiling relied on immunoSEQ multiplex PCR, and the TCRdb table lists in-frame clones only, not all of them. The sample has hundreds of thousands of clones, about 74% seen once. Sequences were obtained from memory CD4+ T cells sorted from blood. The subset: CD45RA-negative fraction. All receptors derive from a woman in her 30s in good health.

This clone was seen many times. This rearrangement joins TRBV28 to TRBJ1-2, with TRBD1 identical over 8 bases. Unmatched junction bases numbered 9, after V lost 5 bases and J lost 7 bases. Germline-derived CDR1 and CDR2 are MDHEN and SYDVKM. This CDR3 has 14 amino acids. CDR3: CASSAYPGGSGYTF. The CDR3, as DNA: TGTGCCAGCAGTGCATATCCAGGGGGCTCTGGCTACACCTTC.

V is TRBV28 and J is TRBJ2-5, with 7 bases that match TRBD2. The V and J ends lost 7 bases and 3 bases, in that order; junction bases with no gene match: 8. Germline CDR1 reads MDHEN; CDR2 reads SYDVKM. There are 14 residues in the CDR3. The CDR3 DNA sequence: TGTGCCAGCACTCAATGGGAGGGAGAAGAGACCCAGTACTTC. This encodes CASTQWEGEETQYF.

Only a few counts were recorded for this clone. The chain uses TRBV7-2 and TRBJ2-7, with 8 nucleotides matching TRBD1. CDR3 length: 14 amino acids. Germline V gene lookup returns CDR1 SGHTA and CDR2 FQGNSA. V lost 5 bases, J lost 4 bases, and 7 bases stayed unmatched. This CDR3 is CASSVPRQGYEQYF. Written as DNA, the CDR3 is TGTGCCAGCAGCGTACCACGACAGGGGTACGAGCAGTACTTC.

This clone was counted between two and nine times. The CDR3 region is CASTLPGQGGYTF. DNA for the CDR3: TGTGCCAGTACCCTCCCTGGTCAAGGAGGCTACACCTTC. The chain recombines TRBV19 with TRBJ1-2, with unresolved D. Looked up from germline, CDR1 is LNHDA and CDR2 is SQIVND (reference sequence). V lost 7 bases to trimming and J lost 8 bases, with 17 bases between them. CDR3 size: 13 residues.

The chain recombines TRBV5-1 with TRBJ2-1, with 11 nucleotides matching TRBD2. This CDR3 comprises 16 residues. V dropped 0 bases and J dropped 6; count of bases not matched to a gene: 5. Germline assignment: CDR1 SGHRS and CDR2 YFSETQ. The CDR3, as DNA: TGCGCCAGCAGCTTGGCCCCCGGGACTAGCGGCAATGAGCAGTTCTTC. It encodes CASSLAPGTSGNEQFF. Supplemented by reference TRBV5-1 and TRBJ2-1, the full variable domain reads KAGVTQTPRYLIKTRGQQVTLSCSPISGHRSVSWYQQTPGQGLQFLFEYFSETQRNKGNFPGRFSGRQFSNSRSEMNVSTLELGDSALYLCASSLAPGTSGNEQFFGPGTRLTVL.

This clone was observed a handful of times. V and J are TRBV25-1 and TRBJ2-1; D is possibly TRBD1 (5 bases). The germline V and J ends were trimmed by 10 bases and 8 bases, with 21 bases remaining between them. Germline CDR1 is MGHDK and CDR2 is SYGVNS. The CDR3 covers 14 residues. The CDR3 loop reads CATQGGLIPDEQFF. In DNA, the CDR3 is TGTGCCACCCAGGGCGGTTTAATCCCGGATGAGCAGTTCTTC.

Note on this clone: Other nucleotide sequences in the sample specify the same CDR3. V and J are TRBV29-1 and TRBJ2-5, with TRBD1 matching 7 bases. J was trimmed by 1 base and V by 6 bases; bases with no gene match: 2. Per germline, CDR1 SQVTM and CDR2 ANQGSEA. The CDR3 spans 12 residues. The CDR3 DNA follows: TGCAGCGTGAGGGACAGCCAAGAGACCCAGTACTTC. Amino acids: CSVRDSQETQYF.

This chain joins TRBV28 and TRBJ1-2; 8 bases are a match to TRBD1. The CDR3 consists of 13 residues. Germline CDR1 is MDHEN and CDR2 is SYDVKM. The trim removed 5 bases at V and 7 bases at J, leaving 6 bases unmatched. CDR3 region: CASSPDRASGYTF. In DNA, the CDR3 is TGTGCCAGCAGTCCGGACAGGGCAAGTGGCTACACCTTC.

The V gene is TRBV27, the J gene TRBJ2-7; the match to TRBD1 covers 7 bases. The CDR3 has 14 residues. From germline, CDR1 is MNHEY and CDR2 SMNVEV (reference sequence). V was clipped by 5 bases and J by 3 bases; unmatched bases: 7. The CDR3 loop is CASSPTGFDYEQYF. In DNA form, the CDR3 reads TGTGCCAGCAGTCCGACAGGGTTTGACTACGAGCAGTACTTC.

The chain carries TRBV30 and TRBJ1-4, with D uncertain. The CDR3 totals 14 residues. Per the germline V gene, CDR1 is GTSNPN and CDR2 is SVGIG (reference sequence). Trimming took 0 bases from V and 4 from J, leaving 9 bases between them. The CDR3 DNA follows: TGTGCCTGGAGTGTAGGGTCCCATAATGAAAAACTGTTTTTT. Translating it yields CAWSVGSHNEKLFF.

The V call is TRBV27, the J call TRBJ2-5; D is unresolved. Germline V gene lookup returns CDR1 MNHEY and CDR2 SMNVEV (reference sequence). V was pared by 4 bases and J by 1 base, with 7 bases between. The CDR3 is 13 residues long. The CDR3 coding sequence is TGTGCCAGCAGTTCCCCCAGCCAAGAGACCCAGTACTTC. This encodes CASSSPSQETQYF.

This chain links TRBV28 with TRBJ2-7; D may match TRBD1 or TRBD2 (5 bases each). V dropped 2 bases and J dropped 0 bases, with 29 bases sitting between them. Germline V gene data show CDR1 as MDHEN and CDR2 as SYDVKM. The length of the CDR3 is 21 residues. This CDR3 is CASSLPVRGPLLPPSSYEQYF. Here the CDR3 DNA reads TGTGCCAGCAGTTTACCCGTTAGGGGACCACTACTTCCTCCGAGCTCCTACGAGCAGTACTTC.

This clone was seen more than once but under ten times. The genes are TRBV10-3 and TRBJ2-5, with TRBD1 matching 7 bases. The trim removed 6 bases at V and 3 bases at J, leaving 7 bases unmatched. CDR3 length: 14 residues. Germline CDR1 is ENHRY and CDR2 is SYGVKD. CDR3: CAIRDHRGEETQYF. The CDR3 coding sequence is TGTGCCATCAGGGACCACAGGGGAGAAGAGACCCAGTACTTC.

This clone was seen only a few times. This chain joins TRBV27 and TRBJ1-5, with D possibly TRBD1 on 6 matching bases. Germline loops: CDR1 MNHEY, CDR2 SMNVEV (reference sequence). V shed 0 bases and J shed 9 bases, with 12 bases lying between them. The CDR3 consists of 14 residues. This CDR3 is CASSLSGGNGPQHF. The CDR3 DNA follows: TGTGCCAGCAGTTTATCAGGGGGAAATGGGCCCCAGCATTTT.

The V gene is TRBV11-2, the J gene TRBJ1-5; weak D call: TRBD1 (6 bases). There are 16 residues in the CDR3. Germline V gene lookup returns CDR1 SGHAT and CDR2 FQNNGV. V shed 4 bases and J shed 0 bases, with 13 bases lying between them. The CDR3 DNA reads TGTGCCAGCAGCTACCATCACAGGGATAGCAATCAGCCCCAGCATTTT. It is translated as CASSYHHRDSNQPQHF.

V and J are TRBV2 and TRBJ2-7; D is unresolved. CDR1 is SNHLY, CDR2 FYNNEI, per germline. V lost 2 bases and J 3 bases, leaving 8 bases between the germline ends. CDR3 length: 13 residues. CDR3: CASSEWSNYEQYF. The CDR3 coding sequence is TGTGCCAGCAGTGAATGGTCGAACTACGAGCAGTACTTC.

The V call is TRBV25-1, the J call TRBJ2-7, with D perhaps given as TRBD1 or TRBD2 (6 bases each). Trimming removed 3 bases at V and 3 bases at J, with 15 bases between. Per the germline V gene, CDR1 is MGHDK and CDR2 is SYGVNS. This CDR3 comprises 15 residues. CDR3 sequence reads: CASSDPGGDNYEQYF. In DNA form, the CDR3 reads TGTGCCAGCAGTGACCCCGGAGGGGACAACTACGAGCAGTACTTC.

The V gene is TRBV7-6, the J gene TRBJ1-3; D gene uncertain. V gave up 4 bases and J gave up 4 bases, with 5 bases separating them. CDR1 is SGHVS and CDR2 is FNYEAQ in the germline V gene. This CDR3 contains 12 residues. CDR3 protein: CASSSQGNTIYF. In nucleotides, the CDR3 is TGTGCCAGCAGCTCACAGGGAAACACCATATATTTT.

With regard to this clone: The same CDR3 can be traced to other DNA sequences in this sample. This chain links TRBV27 with TRBJ2-7, with 7 bases that match TRBD2. Germline assignment: CDR1 MNHEY and CDR2 SMNVEV (reference sequence). The CDR3 spans 13 residues. V lost 11 bases, J lost 0 bases, and 7 bases stayed unmatched. The CDR3 spells CASRLADSYEQYF. The DNA of the CDR3 is TGTGCCTCCCGGCTAGCGGACTCCTACGAGCAGTACTTC.

The genes are TRBV6-1 and TRBJ2-3, with 13 bases lining up with TRBD2. V shed 3 bases and J 6 bases; nucleotides not matched to a gene: 6. The CDR3 totals 16 residues. Per the germline V gene, CDR1 is MNHNS and CDR2 is SASEGT. The CDR3 spells CASSEGLAGSADTQYF. DNA for the CDR3: TGTGCCAGCAGTGAGGGACTAGCGGGAAGTGCGGATACGCAGTATTTT.

The chain joins TRBV2 to TRBJ2-5; 10 bases are shared with TRBD1. This CDR3 has 13 residues. V lost 8 bases, J lost 2 bases, and 2 bases stayed unmatched. The germline gives CDR1 SNHLY, CDR2 FYNNEI. The CDR3 DNA sequence: TGTGCCAGCGGGGGACAGGGGCAAGAGACCCAGTACTTC. As protein: CASGGQGQETQYF.

The chain joins TRBV5-1 to TRBJ2-3; D gene ambiguous. This CDR3 has 14 amino acids. Trimming stripped 0 bases from V and 2 bases from J, with 7 bases between. In germline, CDR1 is SGHRS, CDR2 YFSETQ. The CDR3 coding sequence is TGCGCCAGCAGCTTGGACAGTAACACAGATACGCAGTATTTT. Residues: CASSLDSNTDTQYF.

The chain links TRBV28 to TRBJ1-1, with 7 bases lining up with TRBD1. The trim removed 1 base at V and 0 bases at J, leaving 8 bases unmatched. Germline loops: CDR1 MDHEN, CDR2 SYDVKM. The CDR3 loop spans 17 amino acids. The CDR3 nucleotides read TGTGCCAGCAGTTTATTTGGCAGGGGGATCATGAACACTGAAGCTTTCTTT. Amino acids: CASSLFGRGIMNTEAFF.

For this clone: Other DNA sequences in the same sample also yield this CDR3. The rearrangement links TRBV18 to TRBJ1-4; D possibly corresponds to TRBD1 (6 bases). CDR1 is KGHSH, CDR2 LQKENI, per germline. V lost 3 bases to trimming and J lost 1 base, with 12 bases between them. The CDR3 sequence is 16 residues long. CDR3 coding DNA: TGTGCCAGCTCACCGACCGGACAGTTAACTAATGAAAAACTGTTTTTT. Its protein product is CASSPTGQLTNEKLFF.

V gene TRBV28 combines with J gene TRBJ2-7, with 8 bases aligning to TRBD1. CDR1 and CDR2 (germline): MDHEN, SYDVKM. There are 15 residues in the CDR3. V gave up 7 bases and J gave up 0 bases; unmatched junction bases: 8. CDR3: CASTMGDRSSYEQYF. As DNA, the CDR3 is TGTGCCAGCACCATGGGGGACAGGAGCTCCTACGAGCAGTACTTC.

The chain uses TRBV5-1 and TRBJ2-5; 12 bases align to TRBD2. Trimming removed 7 bases from V and 2 bases from J; junction bases left unmatched: 6. The CDR3 spans 15 residues. From germline, CDR1 is SGHRS and CDR2 YFSETQ. The DNA for the CDR3 is TGCGCCAGCGGCCGACTAGCGGGAGCTCAAGAGACCCAGTACTTC. As protein: CASGRLAGAQETQYF.